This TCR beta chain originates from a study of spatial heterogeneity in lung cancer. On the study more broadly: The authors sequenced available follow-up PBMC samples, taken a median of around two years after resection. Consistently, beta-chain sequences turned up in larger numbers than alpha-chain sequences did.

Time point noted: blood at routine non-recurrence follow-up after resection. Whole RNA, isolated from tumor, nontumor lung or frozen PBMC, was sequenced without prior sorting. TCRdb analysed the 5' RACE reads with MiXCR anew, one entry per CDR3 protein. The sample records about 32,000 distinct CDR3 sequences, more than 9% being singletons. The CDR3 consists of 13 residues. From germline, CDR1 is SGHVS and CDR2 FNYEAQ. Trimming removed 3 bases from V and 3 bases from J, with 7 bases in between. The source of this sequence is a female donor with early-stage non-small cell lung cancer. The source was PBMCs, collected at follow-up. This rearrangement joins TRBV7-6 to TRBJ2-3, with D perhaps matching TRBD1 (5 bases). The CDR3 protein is CASSLGLTDTQYF. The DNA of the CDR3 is TGTGCCAGCAGCTTGGGGCTTACAGATACGCAGTATTTT. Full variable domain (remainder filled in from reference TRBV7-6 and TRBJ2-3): GAGVSQSPRYKVTKRGQDVALRCDPISGHVSLYWYRQALGQGPEFLTYFNYEAQQDKSGLPNDRFSAERPEGSISTLTIQRTEQRDSAMYRCASSLGLTDTQYFGPGTRLTVL.